This T cell receptor (beta chain) appears in the sequencing data of a study of persistence of HIV-infected CD4 T cells. Study background: CD4+ T cells responding to CMV or HIV-1 Gag were isolated.

Comment on this clone: Its cognate antigen is unknown.

This was the immunoSEQ version 4 assay in survey mode. Assay: immunoSEQ multiplex PCR; the TCRdb copy retains only in-frame clones and omits some. The sample carries 25,000 to 30,000 clones, approximately 78% recorded once. Trimming cost V 6 bases and J 0 bases, with 11 bases left between them. This CDR3 has 15 amino acids. CDR1 MNHEY and CDR2 SVGAGI come from the germline V gene. Cells were stimulated with CMV-infected fibroblast lysates at roughly 10 ug/mL. CD40L/CD69 double-negative CD45RO-high memory CD4+ T cells were collected. Donors had CD4+ T cell counts above 400 cells/uL and were CMV-seropositive.

Sequenced here: CD4+ T cells sorted from PBMCs after roughly 18-hour stimulation, sampled from a patient who received antiretroviral therapy. This TCR came from an adult woman with HIV who was CMV-seropositive. The rearrangement links TRBV6-5 to TRBJ1-4; tentative D call: TRBD1 (6 bases). CDR3 sequence reads: CASSYRTATNEKLFF. The CDR3 DNA follows: TGTGCCAGCAGCTACCGGACAGCAACTAATGAAAAACTGTTTTTT.